This T cell receptor beta chain is from a study of blood T cell repertoires in COVID-19. Study as a whole: Sites in the United States, Italy and Spain provided acute and convalescent COVID-19 samples. Nucleic acid was either cDNA or gDNA, and it came from T cells, B-cell-depleted T cells, or PBMCs.

The germline V gene encodes CDR1 SGHRS and CDR2 YFSETQ. V was clipped by 2 bases and J by 4 bases, with 12 bases between them. There are 14 residues in the CDR3. Under the authors' procedure: Reference gene primer amplification in the assay estimated nucleated cell counts. The method was immunoSEQ multiplex PCR; TCRdb's version includes in-frame clones alone and lacks a portion of them. Clone size and V and J calls were adopted from that table, with D and trimming inferred from the DNA. The data show some 170,000 clones, roughly four fifths seen once. This clone was recorded once. Sequencing was performed on peripheral blood. The clonotype comes from a woman aged 80 or over with acute or convalescent COVID-19. The chain links TRBV5-1 to TRBJ2-5, with D unclear. The CDR3 region is CASSFGSPPETQYF. The DNA of the CDR3 is TGCGCCAGCAGCTTCGGGTCCCCTCCAGAGACCCAGTACTTC. Based on the CDR3 plus reference TRBV5-1 and TRBJ2-5, the full variable domain is KAGVTQTPRYLIKTRGQQVTLSCSPISGHRSVSWYQQTPGQGLQFLFEYFSETQRNKGNFPGRFSGRQFSNSRSEMNVSTLELGDSALYLCASSFGSPPETQYFGPGTRLLVL.